The following is a TCR beta chain sequence with its context. The CDR3 is 13 residues long. V was shortened by 4 bases and J by 2 bases, with 9 bases between the two germline ends. Germline V lookup: CDR1 LGHNT, CDR2 FRNRAP. This specimen comes from a study of blood T cell repertoires in COVID-19. Original methodology: The assay estimated nucleated cells by amplifying reference gene primers. Measured with immunoSEQ multiplex PCR; TCRdb has only the in-frame clones, and not every one. V and J calls and clone size are given by that table; D and trimming were obtained from the DNA. The repertoire holds tens of thousands of clones, with around four fifths as singletons.

The specimen was peripheral blood. This sequence was found in a human donor in a cohort sampled during active COVID-19. The V and J genes are TRBV12-5 and TRBJ2-7; D remains ambiguous. The CDR3 bases are TGTGCTAGTGGTTCCATTGGCCCCTACGAGCAGTACTTC. This encodes CASGSIGPYEQYF.